The 24 T cell receptor beta chains presented below share a single source sample, sequenced in a study of cytomegalovirus exposure and HLA in healthy donors. The PCR contained 60 Vbeta and 13 Jbeta primers. TCRdb's table, derived via immunoSEQ multiplex PCR, lists solely in-frame clones and lacks some. The repertoire holds roughly 150,000 clones, 80% to 85% seen once, with around 0.96% in the top ten. The sequencing sample was made of PBMCs. The receptors were gathered from a man younger than 45 in good health and CMV-seronegative.

This sequence joins TRBV7-9 and TRBJ2-5, with 7 bases fitting TRBD1. The J call may be in error: the DNA end matches TRBJ2-7 better. This CDR3 is built from 15 residues. Germline values: CDR1 SEHNR, CDR2 FQNEAQ (reference sequence). The CDR3 DNA sequence: TGTGCCAGCAGCTCGGGGCAGGGGGTGTTCTACGAGCAGTACTTC. Its protein product is CASSSGQGVFYEQYF.

The rearrangement uses TRBV7-2 and TRBJ2-7; 7 nucleotides match TRBD2. In germline, CDR1 is SGHTA, CDR2 FQGNSA. The trim removed 6 bases at V and 0 bases at J, leaving 8 bases unmatched. This CDR3 has 15 residues. The CDR3 DNA follows: TGTGCCAGCAGAGATCGGGGGGTGAGCTCCTACGAGCAGTACTTC. Encoded protein: CASRDRGVSSYEQYF.

This chain joins TRBV5-1 and TRBJ1-1; TRBD1 matches 7 bases. The V gene's germline CDR1 is SGHRS and CDR2 YFSETQ. V gave up 0 bases and J gave up 1 base; unmatched junction bases: 15. The CDR3 loop spans 19 amino acids. CDR3 amino acids: CASSLVWARTGIENTEAFF. For the CDR3, the DNA is TGCGCCAGCAGCTTGGTTTGGGCCAGGACAGGCATCGAGAACACTGAAGCTTTCTTT. Supplemented by reference TRBV5-1 and TRBJ1-1, the full variable domain reads KAGVTQTPRYLIKTRGQQVTLSCSPISGHRSVSWYQQTPGQGLQFLFEYFSETQRNKGNFPGRFSGRQFSNSRSEMNVSTLELGDSALYLCASSLVWARTGIENTEAFFGQGTRLTVV.

This chain uses TRBV9 with TRBJ1-1; D perhaps matches TRBD1 (6 bases). The CDR3 is 15 residues long. V lost 0 bases and J lost 5, with 14 bases in between. Germline V gene data show CDR1 as SGDLS and CDR2 as YYNGEE. For the CDR3, the DNA is TGTGCCAGCAGCGTAGCGGGAGGGGGACTGACTGAAGCTTTCTTT. It encodes CASSVAGGGLTEAFF. The whole variable domain, remainder taken from reference TRBV9 and TRBJ1-1, is DSGVTQTPKHLITATGQRVTLRCSPRSGDLSVYWYQQSLDQGLQFLIQYYNGEERAKGNILERFSAQQFPDLHSELNLSSLELGDSALYFCASSVAGGGLTEAFFGQGTRLTVV.

The chain combines TRBV5-1 with TRBJ2-1, with 8 bases aligning to TRBD1. The junction had 14 bases not matched to a gene; V was cut back by 7 bases and J by 8 bases. Germline CDR1 and CDR2: SGHRS and YFSETQ. This CDR3 is built from 15 residues. The CDR3 spells CASRLLGQGGDEQFF. CDR3 in DNA: TGCGCCAGCCGCCTCCTAGGACAGGGTGGAGATGAGCAGTTCTTC.

Concerning this clone: At one end, the junction sequence differs from germline, possibly due to a read error. The chain employs TRBV9 and TRBJ2-3; unclear D gene. This CDR3 spans 11 amino acids. CDR1 is SGDLS, CDR2 YYNGEE, per germline. The CDR3 region is CASSVADRVGF. The DNA of the CDR3 is TGTGCCAGCAGCGTAGCAGATCGGGTAGGTTTT.

The chain employs TRBV20-1 and TRBJ1-5; no reliable D call. Trimming cost V 4 bases and J 12 bases, with 13 bases left between them. There are 11 residues in the CDR3. From germline, CDR1 is DFQATT and CDR2 SNEGSKA (reference sequence). CDR3 sequence: CSAISITNQHF. The CDR3, as DNA: TGCAGTGCTATTTCTATTACGAACCAGCATTTT.

V usage is TRBV5-1 and J usage is TRBJ2-3; 9 positions match TRBD2. Losses at the gene ends were 6 bases for V and 2 bases for J; bases not matched to a gene: 7. Germline assignment: CDR1 SGHRS and CDR2 YFSETQ. The CDR3 spans 15 residues. CDR3 sequence (DNA): TGCGCCAGCATCCGCAGCGGGGGGCCCACAGATACGCAGTATTTT. Translating it yields CASIRSGGPTDTQYF.

CDR3 protein: CASSPRAGDSPLHF. The CDR3 DNA sequence: TGTGCCAGCAGCCCTCGGGCGGGGGATTCACCCCTCCACTTT. The chain is built from TRBV11-2 and TRBJ1-6, with a possible D match to TRBD1 (5 bases). The CDR3 extends over 14 amino acids. Germline CDR1 is SGHAT and CDR2 is FQNNGV. Trimming removed 5 bases at V and 8 bases at J, with 13 bases between.

The V gene is TRBV6-5, the J gene TRBJ1-1, with 7 bases identical to TRBD1. V was clipped by 3 bases and J by 3 bases; unmatched bases: 7. The germline V gene encodes CDR1 MNHEY and CDR2 SVGAGI. This CDR3 is 15 amino acids long. The CDR3 bases are TGTGCCAGCAGTTATCTAAGGACAGGAGACACTGAAGCTTTCTTT. Translated, it gives CASSYLRTGDTEAFF.

The chain has TRBV7-8 and TRBJ1-1; 8 bases align to TRBD1. This CDR3 is 13 amino acids long. Germline V gene lookup returns CDR1 SGHVS and CDR2 FQNEAQ. The V gene end was trimmed by 5 bases and the J gene end by 8 bases; junction bases not matched to a gene: 7. This CDR3 reads CASSPDRGFEAFF. The DNA for the CDR3 is TGTGCCAGCAGCCCTGACAGGGGTTTCGAAGCTTTCTTT.

The V and J genes are TRBV19 and TRBJ1-6; possible D gene TRBD1, 6 bases. Trimming took off 3 bases at V and 7 bases at J, with 10 bases between the two ends. The CDR3 has 14 residues. CDR1 LNHDA and CDR2 SQIVND come from the germline V gene (reference sequence). DNA of the CDR3: TGTGCCAGTAGTATGGGGACAAACAATTCACCCCTCCACTTT. Translating gives CASSMGTNNSPLHF. Complete variable domain (other parts from reference TRBV19 and TRBJ1-6): DGGITQSPKYLFRKEGQNVTLSCEQNLNHDAMYWYRQDPGQGLRLIYYSQIVNDFQKGDIAEGYSVSREKKESFPLTVTSAQKNPTAFYLCASSMGTNNSPLHFGNGTRLTVT.

The genes are TRBV11-2 and TRBJ2-2; no definite D call. Deletions cut 3 bases from V and 3 bases from J, with 5 bases between. Germline CDR1 reads SGHAT; CDR2 reads FQNNGV. The CDR3 covers 13 residues. The CDR3, as DNA: TGTGCCAGCAGCTTTCCCGACACCGGGGAGCTGTTTTTT. The encoded protein is CASSFPDTGELFF.

The rearrangement links TRBV4-2 to TRBJ2-5; 12 nucleotides match TRBD2. The DNA matches TRBJ2-7 better at its end, which makes the J call doubtful. CDR1 LGHNA and CDR2 YNFKEQ come from the germline V gene. This CDR3 has 17 amino acids. CDR3 DNA sequence: TGTGCCAGCAGCCAACTGACTAGCGGGGGAGGCTCCTACGAGCAGTACTTC. Protein: CASSQLTSGGGSYEQYF.

This rearrangement joins TRBV5-1 to TRBJ1-2, with 8 bases that match TRBD1. V lost 4 bases and J lost 8; bases outside the gene matches: 4. The germline CDR1 and CDR2 sequences are SGHRS and YFSETQ. The CDR3 contains 12 residues. As DNA, the CDR3 is TGCGCCAGCAGCAAAGACAGGGGCGGCTACACCTTC. Its translation is CASSKDRGGYTF.

The V call is TRBV10-1, the J call TRBJ2-7; D unclear. The CDR3 contains 13 residues. V lost 2 bases to trimming and J lost 7 bases, with 12 bases between them. CDR1 is WNHNN, CDR2 SYGVQD, per germline (reference sequence). The CDR3 reads CASSEQVIREQYF. The CDR3 DNA follows: TGCGCCAGCAGTGAGCAGGTTATTCGGGAGCAGTACTTC.

V and J are TRBV27 and TRBJ2-2; weak D call: TRBD1 (5 bases). The V end was cut by 3 bases, the J end by 0 bases, with 8 bases between. The CDR3 is made up of 15 amino acids. CDR1 is MNHEY, CDR2 SMNVEV, per germline (reference sequence). The CDR3 DNA follows: TGTGCCAGCAGTTTCCGGACACCGAACACCGGGGAGCTGTTTTTT. It is translated as CASSFRTPNTGELFF.

This clone was seen just once. This chain links TRBV5-1 with TRBJ2-7, with 8 bases aligning to TRBD1. V lost 4 bases, J lost 1 base, and 10 bases stayed unmatched. There are 16 residues in the CDR3. The germline V gene encodes CDR1 SGHRS and CDR2 YFSETQ. In DNA, the CDR3 is TGCGCCAGCAGCCGAGTCGGACAGGGCACTTCCTACGAGCAGTACTTC. It translates to CASSRVGQGTSYEQYF. The full variable domain, in which reference TRBV5-1 and TRBJ2-7 provide the parts outside the CDR3, is KAGVTQTPRYLIKTRGQQVTLSCSPISGHRSVSWYQQTPGQGLQFLFEYFSETQRNKGNFPGRFSGRQFSNSRSEMNVSTLELGDSALYLCASSRVGQGTSYEQYFGPGTRLTVT.

The CDR3 spells CASSLSRLAPGNEQFF. The CDR3 DNA reads TGTGCCAGCAGCTTGTCGAGACTAGCCCCTGGGAATGAGCAGTTCTTC. The chain couples TRBV5-5 to TRBJ2-1, with 7 bases fitting TRBD2. V lost 1 base to trimming and J lost 7 bases; unmatched junction nucleotides: 11. Germline V CDR1 and CDR2: SGHKS, YYEKEE (reference sequence). CDR3 length: 16 residues.

J is TRBJ1-1 and V is TRBV5-6; D uncertain. The CDR3 is made up of 13 amino acids. Germline loops: CDR1 SGHDT, CDR2 YYEEEE. V lost 0 bases, J lost 5 bases, and 8 bases lay in between. CDR3 DNA: TGTGCCAGCAGCTTGGTTGGGAGGACTGAAGCTTTCTTT. It codes for CASSLVGRTEAFF. The full variable domain, with the rest looked up from reference TRBV5-6 and TRBJ1-1, is DAGVTQSPTHLIKTRGQQVTLRCSPKSGHDTVSWYQQALGQGPQFIFQYYEEEERQRGNFPDRFSGHQFPNYSSELNVNALLLGDSALYLCASSLVGRTEAFFGQGTRLTVV.

This clone was observed once. The J gene is TRBJ1-1, the V gene TRBV27; D is perhaps TRBD1 (6 bases). This CDR3 is 11 amino acids long. Germline V gives CDR1 MNHEY, CDR2 SMNVEV (reference sequence). The V and J ends lost 7 bases and 4 bases respectively, with 7 bases between them. In nucleotides, the CDR3 is TGTGCCAGCAAAGGGGGCACTGAAGCTTTCTTT. Its protein is CASKGGTEAFF.

The sample holds a few counts of this clone. This rearrangement joins TRBV14 to TRBJ1-4; D ambiguous. Trimming stripped 5 bases from V and 8 bases from J, with 12 bases between. From germline, CDR1 is SGHDN and CDR2 FVKESK. The CDR3 is 13 residues long. In DNA, the CDR3 is TGTGCCAGCAGCGGCGACCGGGGAGAAAAACTGTTTTTT. This translates into CASSGDRGEKLFF.

The chain combines TRBV2 with TRBJ1-2, with D possibly being TRBD1 (6 bases). This CDR3 region has 12 residues. Per germline, CDR1 SNHLY and CDR2 FYNNEI. V gave up 8 bases and J gave up 4 bases, with 11 bases separating them. The chain's CDR3 is CASVQGTYGYTF. The DNA for the CDR3 is TGTGCCAGCGTACAGGGAACCTATGGCTACACCTTC.

The CDR3 nucleotides are TGCGCCAGCAGTTCTCCGGGACAGAACTACGAGCAGTACTTC. It is translated as CASSSPGQNYEQYF. The chain couples TRBV5-1 to TRBJ2-7, with 7 positions matching TRBD1. Trimming cost V 5 bases and J 3 bases; bases outside gene matches: 8. The CDR3 covers 14 residues. Germline CDR1 reads SGHRS; CDR2 reads YFSETQ. The whole variable domain, filled in from reference TRBV5-1 and TRBJ2-7, reads KAGVTQTPRYLIKTRGQQVTLSCSPISGHRSVSWYQQTPGQGLQFLFEYFSETQRNKGNFPGRFSGRQFSNSRSEMNVSTLELGDSALYLCASSSPGQNYEQYFGPGTRLTVT.